A selection of T cell receptor beta chains follows, all from one sample in a study of response to subunit inactivated influenza vaccine. TCRdb recomputed calls from the RT-PCR reads with MiXCR, one row per CDR3 protein. The data contain about 610,000 distinct CDR3 sequences, 13% to 15% of them singletons. The sequencing used PBMCs from blood, collected about 13 days after vaccination. The receptor set was obtained from a man aged 50 to 60 who received an inactivated influenza vaccine. CDR3s include the opening cysteine and the closing phenylalanine or tryptophan. Each record gives: J gene, V gene, D gene, clone size, CDR3 length, CDR3 protein, CDR3 DNA. A D gene is named only where the DNA matches it firmly. Not every row has a clone size; where given, it reads once, few, many or a size class.

TRBJ1-1	TRBV6-2/TRBV6-3	TRBD1	.	14	CASSRISGGTEAFF	TGTGCCAGCTCCCGGATTTCAGGGGGCACTGAAGCTTTCTTT
TRBJ1-1	TRBV11-2	.	.	15	CASSLSGQRRTEAFF	TGTGCCAGCAGCTTATCCGGACAGAGGAGAACTGAAGCTTTCTTT
TRBJ2-2	TRBV11-3	TRBD2	.	17	CASSLTSGRANTGELFF	TGTGCCAGCAGCTTGACTAGCGGGAGGGCAAACACCGGGGAGCTGTTTTTT
TRBJ2-3	TRBV5-1	TRBD1	many	18	CASSLIGTGDPGTDTQYF	TGCGCCAGCAGCTTGATTGGGACAGGGGACCCTGGCACAGATACGCAGTATTTT
TRBJ2-7	TRBV15	.	.	14	CATRETDKWDEQYF	TGTGCCACCAGGGAGACGGACAAGTGGGACGAGCAGTACTTC
TRBJ1-1	TRBV6-5	.	many	12	CASSRHQGEAFF	TGTGCCAGCAGTCGTCACCAGGGGGAAGCTTTCTTT
TRBJ2-7	TRBV4-1	.	.	14	CASSQDLRSYEQYF	TGCGCCAGCAGCCAAGATCTAAGATCCTACGAGCAGTACTTC
TRBJ1-3	TRBV13	.	once	15	CASSLWRNSGNTIYF	TGTGCCAGCAGCTTATGGAGGAACTCTGGAAACACCATATATTTT
TRBJ1-6	TRBV11-2	.	.	15	CASSLEDSWNSPLHF	TGTGCCAGCAGCTTAGAAGACAGTTGGAATTCACCCCTCCACTTT
TRBJ2-7	TRBV7-9	.	.	11	CASSWAGEQYF	TGTGCCAGCAGCTGGGCGGGGGAGCAGTACTTC
TRBJ2-2	TRBV28	.	.	14	CASSFNHRVGELFF	TGTGCCAGCAGTTTCAACCACAGGGTCGGGGAGCTGTTTTTT